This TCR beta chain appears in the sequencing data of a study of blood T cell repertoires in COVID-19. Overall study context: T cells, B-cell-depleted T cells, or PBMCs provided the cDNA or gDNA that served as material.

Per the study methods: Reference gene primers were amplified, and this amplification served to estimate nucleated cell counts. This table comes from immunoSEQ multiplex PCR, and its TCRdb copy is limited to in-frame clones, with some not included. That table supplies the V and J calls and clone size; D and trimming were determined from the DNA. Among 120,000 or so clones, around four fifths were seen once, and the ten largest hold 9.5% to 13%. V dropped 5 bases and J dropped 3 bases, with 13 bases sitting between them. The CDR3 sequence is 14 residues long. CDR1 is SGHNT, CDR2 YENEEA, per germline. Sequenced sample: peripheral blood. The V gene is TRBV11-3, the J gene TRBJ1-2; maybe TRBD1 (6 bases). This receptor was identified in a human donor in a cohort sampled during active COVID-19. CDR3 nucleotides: TGTGCCAGCAGCCCACAACAGGGTGACTATGGCTACACCTTC. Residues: CASSPQQGDYGYTF. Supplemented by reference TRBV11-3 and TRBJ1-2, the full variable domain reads EAGVVQSPRYKIIEKKQPVAFWCNPISGHNTLYWYLQNLGQGPELLIRYENEEAVDDSQLPKDRFSAERLKGVDSTLKIQPAELGDSAVYLCASSPQQGDYGYTFGSGTRLTVV.